This T cell receptor beta chain was identified in a study of OX40 agonist ivuxolimab in advanced cancers. As for this clone: The same CDR3 is also encoded by other DNA sequences in this sample.

Clones were sequenced by immunoSEQ multiplex PCR, and TCRdb holds only the in-frame ones, with some missing. Here the sample spans about 73,000 clones, about nine tenths being singletons. V lost 0 bases to trimming and J lost 0 bases, with 9 bases between them. The length of the CDR3 is 16 residues. Germline V CDR1 and CDR2: LNHNV, YYDKDF (reference sequence). This TCR was sampled from an adult with an advanced solid tumor such as melanoma, head and neck, liver or kidney cancer. The source material was CD4+ or CD8+ T cells sorted from blood, sampled in a trial of the OX40 agonist ivuxolimab. The genes are TRBV15 and TRBJ1-3; D remains ambiguous. The DNA for the CDR3 is TGTGCCACCAGCAGAGACCCCGGCTCCTCTGGAAACACCATATATTTT. Translating gives CATSRDPGSSGNTIYF. Supplemented by reference TRBV15 and TRBJ1-3, the full variable domain reads DAMVIQNPRYQVTQFGKPVTLSCSQTLNHNVMYWYQQKSSQAPKLLFHYYDKDFNNEADTPDNFQSRRPNTSFCFLDIRSPGLGDTAMYLCATSRDPGSSGNTIYFGEGSWLTVV.